This T cell receptor beta chain originates from a study of T cell responses to AZD1222 COVID-19 vaccine. Study results and limitations: Compared with day 0, the breadth and depth of the Spike-specific TCR repertoire rose significantly after two doses of AZD1222.

Worth noting for this clone: Its specificity is not known.

The CDR3 is 14 residues long. Germline V CDR1 and CDR2: SNHLY, FYNNEI. Trimming stripped 3 bases from V and 5 bases from J, with 14 bases between. Sequencing used immunoSEQ multiplex PCR; TCRdb keeps in-frame clones, though not all of them. The table lists under 150,000 clones, roughly 91% of them singletons, with around 30% in the top ten. The V call is TRBV2, the J call TRBJ2-7; the D is unclear. The sample was peripheral blood, taken on day 0 of AZD1222 vaccination. This TCR was recovered from an adult in good health. CDR3 DNA sequence: TGTGCCAGCAGTGAGCAGTCGGGCGTCCACGAGCAGTACTTC. It is translated as CASSEQSGVHEQYF.